The next 23 T cell receptor beta chains were all read from a single sample in a study of preoperative IRX-2 immunotherapy in early breast cancer. The data were produced by immunoSEQ multiplex PCR, yet TCRdb's version contains in-frame clones alone and is incomplete. Of under 11,000 clones listed, roughly 80% are singletons. Sample treatment: preoperative locoregional IRX-2 cytokine immunotherapy. This specimen consisted of lymph node tissue, obtained before IRX-2 immunotherapy. The receptor source for this set is a human donor with breast cancer.

The rearrangement links TRBV6-8 to TRBJ2-7; D may be TRBD2 (5 bases). Germline CDR1 reads MNHGY; CDR2 reads SAAAGT. The CDR3 extends over 13 amino acids. V lost 2 bases and J lost 0, with 5 bases in between. The CDR3 DNA reads TGTGCCAGCAGTTACACTAGCTCCTACGAGCAGTACTTC. It yields the protein CASSYTSSYEQYF.

This rearrangement joins TRBV19 to TRBJ2-3, with TRBD2 matching 7 bases. Germline V gene data show CDR1 as LNHDA and CDR2 as SQIVND (reference sequence). This CDR3 is built from 16 residues. The V gene end was trimmed by 3 bases and the J gene end by 4 bases; junction bases not matched to a gene: 10. This CDR3 is CASSMVGAGESDTQYF. The CDR3, as DNA: TGTGCCAGTAGTATGGTCGGGGCGGGAGAATCAGATACGCAGTATTTT.

The chain is built from TRBV18 and TRBJ2-1; 11 nucleotides line up with TRBD2. There are 15 residues in the CDR3. In germline, CDR1 is KGHSH, CDR2 LQKENI. V lost 2 bases, J lost 7 bases, and 4 bases stayed unmatched. This CDR3 is CASSPIPSGRNEQFF. In DNA form, the CDR3 reads TGTGCCAGCTCACCAATCCCTAGCGGGAGGAATGAGCAGTTCTTC.

Concerning this clone: At one of its ends the junction is not consistent with the germline gene, which may arise from a read error. The chain employs TRBV6-8 and TRBJ2-4; D is perhaps TRBD2 (5 bases). The CDR3 covers 14 residues. Germline CDR1 is MNHGY and CDR2 is SAAAGT. CDR3 nucleotide sequence: TGTGCCATCAGTGGAGGCCGGGGTAAAAACATTCAGTACTTC. The encoded protein is CAISGGRGKNIQYF.

This chain joins TRBV10-1 and TRBJ2-7; D perhaps matches TRBD2 (5 bases). The CDR3 contains 12 residues. V lost 7 bases and J lost 4, with 11 bases in between. CDR1 WNHNN and CDR2 SYGVQD come from the germline V gene (reference sequence). As DNA, the CDR3 is TGCGCCAGCAAGGGAGTCGGGTACGAGCAGTACTTC. Amino acids: CASKGVGYEQYF.

This clone was detected a few times. The genes are TRBV6-8 and TRBJ1-1; a possible D gene is TRBD1 (6 bases). The CDR3 has 14 amino acids. CDR1 and CDR2 from the germline V gene are MNHGY and SAAAGT. The germline V and J ends were trimmed by 4 bases and 3 bases, with 12 bases remaining between them. The CDR3: CASSSPDSYTEAFF. The CDR3 DNA is TGTGCCAGCAGTTCCCCGGACAGCTACACTGAAGCTTTCTTT.

The chain employs TRBV5-1 and TRBJ1-1, with TRBD1 identical over 8 bases. V shed 4 bases and J 2 bases; nucleotides not matched to a gene: 4. Per germline, CDR1 SGHRS and CDR2 YFSETQ. The length of the CDR3 is 14 residues. Here the CDR3 reads CASSEDRGNTEAFF. CDR3 nucleotide sequence: TGCGCCAGCAGCGAAGACAGGGGTAACACTGAAGCTTTCTTT. The whole variable domain, filled in from reference TRBV5-1 and TRBJ1-1, reads KAGVTQTPRYLIKTRGQQVTLSCSPISGHRSVSWYQQTPGQGLQFLFEYFSETQRNKGNFPGRFSGRQFSNSRSEMNVSTLELGDSALYLCASSEDRGNTEAFFGQGTRLTVV.

This clone appeared a few times. V and J are TRBV14 and TRBJ2-2; D not resolved. CDR3 size: 13 residues. Germline V gives CDR1 SGHDN, CDR2 FVKESK. V gave up 4 bases and J gave up 1 base, with 4 bases separating them. The DNA for the CDR3 is TGTGCCAGCAGCCTGGGGAACACCGGGGAGCTGTTTTTT. Its protein product is CASSLGNTGELFF.

The chain has TRBV15 and TRBJ1-2; D gene unclear. Germline V gives CDR1 LNHNV, CDR2 YYDKDF (reference sequence). The CDR3 covers 16 residues. Trimming took 3 bases from V and 2 from J, leaving 16 bases between them. The CDR3 nucleotides read TGTGCCACCAGCAGCGGTAGAGGTTCGGACAACTATGGCTACACCTTC. It specifies CATSSGRGSDNYGYTF.

The V and J genes are TRBV11-3 and TRBJ2-5; the match to TRBD2 covers 10 bases. The trim removed 7 bases at V and 2 bases at J, leaving 13 bases unmatched. Germline V gives CDR1 SGHNT, CDR2 YENEEA. This CDR3 is built from 17 residues. The CDR3 loop is CASTSGTSANLQETQYF. The CDR3 nucleotides read TGTGCCAGCACCTCCGGGACTAGCGCAAACCTTCAAGAGACCCAGTACTTC.

Notes on this clone: Its ends do not fully match the called genes, so a read error is possible. The gene calls are TRBV15 and TRBJ2-3, with 11 bases matching TRBD2. The germline gives CDR1 LNHNV, CDR2 YYDKDF (reference sequence). The CDR3 is 19 residues long. The CDR3 nucleotides read TGTGCCAGCAGCCGTTCACTTCTAGCGGGAGGTGTTGGTGGAGGTACGCAGTATTTT. This codes for CASSRSLLAGGVGGGTQYF.

The CDR3 bases are TGTGCCAGCAGCCGGGATCGGTACAGCCAAGAGACCCAGTACTTC. Its translation is CASSRDRYSQETQYF. The rearrangement joins TRBV14 to TRBJ2-5; D ambiguous. V was shortened by 4 bases and J by 1 base, with 13 bases between the two germline ends. This CDR3 contains 15 residues. CDR1 SGHDN and CDR2 FVKESK come from the germline V gene.

This clone was found a few times. This chain connects TRBV7-1 to TRBJ2-5; the match to TRBD1 covers 11 bases. TRBV7-1 is filed as an ORF, its function uncertain. V gave up 3 bases and J gave up 5 bases; unmatched junction bases: 8. This CDR3 region has 16 residues. This CDR3 is CASSSRTGGYEETQYF. The CDR3 DNA sequence: TGTGCCAGCAGCTCCCGGACAGGGGGCTACGAGGAGACCCAGTACTTC.

This chain connects TRBV11-3 to TRBJ2-7; 10 positions match TRBD1. V gave up 3 bases and J gave up 6 bases; unmatched junction bases: 11. The germline gives CDR1 SGHNT, CDR2 YENEEA. The CDR3 loop spans 16 amino acids. The CDR3 loop is CASSLGQGFWSSEQYF. DNA of the CDR3: TGTGCCAGCAGCTTGGGACAGGGGTTCTGGAGCTCCGAGCAGTACTTC.

This chain uses TRBV11-3 with TRBJ1-5; D is possibly TRBD1 (5 bases). This CDR3 has 14 amino acids. CDR1 SGHNT and CDR2 YENEEA come from the germline V gene. Deletions cut 5 bases from V and 4 bases from J, with 12 bases between. The CDR3 loop reads CASSPVRGNQPQHF. CDR3 coding DNA: TGTGCCAGCAGCCCCGTACGGGGGAATCAGCCCCAGCATTTT.

This clone has more than one count but fewer than ten. V is TRBV6-8 and J is TRBJ1-2, with 7 bases matching TRBD1. CDR1 is MNHGY and CDR2 is SAAAGT in the germline V gene. The CDR3 loop spans 14 amino acids. V dropped 7 bases and J dropped 5; count of bases not matched to a gene: 10. This CDR3 is CASTLLRDSYGYTF. CDR3 sequence (DNA): TGTGCCAGCACCCTACTCCGGGACAGTTATGGCTACACCTTC.

The chain links TRBV5-1 to TRBJ2-1; 9 bases map to TRBD2. CDR1 and CDR2 (germline): SGHRS, YFSETQ. The length of the CDR3 is 15 residues. V lost 3 bases and J lost 6; bases outside the gene matches: 7. The CDR3 region has the DNA TGCGCCAGCAGCTCAGGGATTAGCGGGAGCAATGAGCAGTTCTTC. Encoded protein: CASSSGISGSNEQFF.

This clone was seen a few times. The chain combines TRBV6-8 with TRBJ2-1; D is uncertain. The V gene's germline CDR1 is MNHGY and CDR2 SAAAGT. This CDR3 is 12 amino acids long. V lost 10 bases, J lost 4 bases, and 11 bases lay in between. The CDR3 loop reads CATLSLYNEQFF. The DNA of the CDR3 is TGTGCCACCTTAAGCTTATACAATGAGCAGTTCTTC.

This clone was counted a few times. The chain joins TRBV6-8 to TRBJ2-2; D is unresolved. Trimming left V 2 bases short and J 0 bases short, with 4 bases between. Germline V gene sequence: CDR1 MNHGY, CDR2 SAAAGT. CDR3 length: 14 amino acids. The CDR3 coding sequence is TGTGCCAGCAGTTACGGAGCGAACACCGGGGAGCTGTTTTTT. It codes for CASSYGANTGELFF.

The chain recombines TRBV29-1 with TRBJ2-7, with 10 nucleotides matching TRBD1. The CDR3 has 15 residues. Germline CDR1 and CDR2: SQVTM and ANQGSEA. V gave up 7 bases and J gave up 3 bases; unmatched junction bases: 12. The CDR3, as DNA: TGCAGCGCCGTCGGGACAGGGGTTTCTCTCTACGAGCAGTACTTC. Its translation is CSAVGTGVSLYEQYF.

The chain links TRBV6-8 to TRBJ2-1, with D unclear. This CDR3 is 15 amino acids long. Looked up from germline, CDR1 is MNHGY and CDR2 is SAAAGT. V was clipped by 0 bases and J by 3 bases, with 9 bases between them. DNA of the CDR3: TGTGCCAGCAGTTACTCTATCACCTACTACAATGAGCAGTTCTTC. It translates to CASSYSITYYNEQFF.

In DNA form, the CDR3 reads TGCGCCAGCAGTGTTCGAGCGGGAGGGCGCAATGAGCAGTTCTTC. Translation gives CASSVRAGGRNEQFF. The J gene is TRBJ2-1, the V gene TRBV10-2; 10 positions agree with TRBD2. CDR3 length equals 15 residues. Trimming at V came to 4 bases and at J to 6 bases, leaving 6 bases not matched to a gene. The germline gives CDR1 WSHSY, CDR2 SAAADI.

The V and J genes are TRBV7-8 and TRBJ2-1; 13 bases are shared with TRBD2. The germline V gene encodes CDR1 SGHVS and CDR2 FQNEAQ. This CDR3 is 18 amino acids long. Trimming at V came to 6 bases and at J to 7 bases, leaving 15 bases not matched to a gene. The CDR3 loop reads CASSIIVSGLAGQNEQFF. CDR3 bases: TGTGCCAGCAGTATTATAGTGTCGGGACTAGCGGGACAAAATGAGCAGTTCTTC.